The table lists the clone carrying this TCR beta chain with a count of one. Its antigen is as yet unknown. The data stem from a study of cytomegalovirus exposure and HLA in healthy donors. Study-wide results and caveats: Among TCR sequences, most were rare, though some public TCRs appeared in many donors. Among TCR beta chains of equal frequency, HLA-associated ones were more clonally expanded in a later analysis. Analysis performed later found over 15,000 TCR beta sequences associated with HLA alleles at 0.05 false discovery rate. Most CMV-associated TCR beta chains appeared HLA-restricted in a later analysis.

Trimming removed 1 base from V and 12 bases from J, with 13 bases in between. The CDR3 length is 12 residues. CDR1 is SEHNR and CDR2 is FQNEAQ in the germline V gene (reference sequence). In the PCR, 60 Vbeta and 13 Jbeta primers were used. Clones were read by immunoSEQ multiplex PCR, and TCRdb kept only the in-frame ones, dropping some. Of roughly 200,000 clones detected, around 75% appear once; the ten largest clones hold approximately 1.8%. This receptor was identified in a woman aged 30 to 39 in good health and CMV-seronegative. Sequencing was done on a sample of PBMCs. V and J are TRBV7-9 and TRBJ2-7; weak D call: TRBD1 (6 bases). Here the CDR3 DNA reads TGTGCCAGCAGCTTAGTGGTGGGGGCCCCGTACTTC. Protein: CASSLVVGAPYF.